This TCR beta chain is drawn from a study of OX40 agonist ivuxolimab in advanced cancers. Study-level background: Patients' therapy was ivuxolimab, an antibody that acts as an agonist of OX40 (CD134). Every 2 weeks, patients got intravenous ivuxolimab at one of six dose levels (0.01-10 mg/kg). Regarding the study as a whole: Expanded peripheral T-cell antigen specificity went undetermined.

Clones were sequenced by immunoSEQ multiplex PCR, and TCRdb holds only the in-frame ones, with some missing. This table holds some 14,000 clones, more than 65% found once. As to this clone: What it binds is unknown. Within the sample, other DNA sequences also encode this same CDR3.

The ends were cut back, 1 base at V and 4 bases at J, with 2 bases in the middle. The germline gives CDR1 MNHNS, CDR2 SASEGT. This CDR3 spans 12 amino acids. The TCR was taken from an adult with an advanced solid tumor such as melanoma, head and neck, liver or kidney cancer. The sequences come from CD4+ or CD8+ T cells sorted from blood, collected in a trial of the OX40 agonist ivuxolimab. The rearrangement uses TRBV6-1 and TRBJ1-3; D is unresolved. CDR3 residues: CASSEVGNTIYF. The CDR3 DNA reads as TGTGCCAGCAGTGAAGTAGGAAACACCATATATTTT.